One and the same sample provided the 29 T cell receptor beta chains below, sequenced in a study of OX40 agonist ivuxolimab in advanced cancers. The assay was immunoSEQ multiplex PCR, and TCRdb's table has in-frame clones only and misses some. The sample consists of 100,000 or so clones, 91% of them appearing once. The sequences come from CD4+ or CD8+ T cells sorted from blood, collected in a trial of the OX40 agonist ivuxolimab. Every receptor here comes from an adult with an advanced solid tumor such as melanoma, head and neck, liver or kidney cancer.

This rearrangement joins TRBV7-3 to TRBJ1-1, with D perhaps matching TRBD1 (6 bases). The germline V and J ends were trimmed by 4 bases and 5 bases, with 11 bases remaining between them. The CDR3 loop spans 13 amino acids. Germline assignment: CDR1 SGHTA and CDR2 FQGTGA. The CDR3 is CASSSTGRTEAFF. CDR3 DNA sequence: TGTGCCAGCAGCTCAACAGGGAGAACTGAAGCTTTCTTT.

This clone has a single count. This sequence joins TRBV15 and TRBJ1-6, with 7 nucleotides matching TRBD1. Germline CDR1 and CDR2: LNHNV and YYDKDF (reference sequence). V shed 2 bases and J 5 bases; nucleotides not matched to a gene: 3. There are 15 residues in the CDR3. DNA for the CDR3: TGTGCCACCAGCAGACGACAGGGAGATAATTCACCCCTCCACTTT. Its translation is CATSRRQGDNSPLHF.

This clone was detected only once. The chain links TRBV19 to TRBJ1-4, with D hard to call. This CDR3 region has 15 residues. The V gene's germline CDR1 is LNHDA and CDR2 SQIVND (reference sequence). Trimming pared 6 bases from V and 0 bases from J, leaving 11 bases between. This CDR3 is CASSTAAATNEKLFF. In DNA form, the CDR3 reads TGTGCCAGTAGCACCGCGGCAGCAACTAATGAAAAACTGTTTTTT.

This chain uses TRBV15 with TRBJ1-1; D not resolved. V was pared by 0 bases and J by 1 base, with 12 bases between. Germline CDR1 is LNHNV and CDR2 is YYDKDF (reference sequence). CDR3 length equals 16 residues. CDR3 sequence (DNA): TGTGCCACCAGCAGAGATTACACCCGTGGGAACACTGAAGCTTTCTTT. This sequence encodes CATSRDYTRGNTEAFF.

This chain connects TRBV5-1 to TRBJ2-3, with 11 bases aligning to TRBD2. Trimming at V came to 0 bases and at J to 4 bases, leaving 4 bases not matched to a gene. CDR3 length: 16 residues. Per germline, CDR1 SGHRS and CDR2 YFSETQ. The CDR3 spells CASSLAGTSGADTQYF. The CDR3, as DNA: TGCGCCAGCAGCTTGGCTGGGACTAGCGGCGCAGATACGCAGTATTTT.

This clone was counted once. This chain uses TRBV5-1 with TRBJ1-1; D gene ambiguous. This CDR3 is 14 amino acids long. V was trimmed by 5 bases and J by 6 bases, leaving 17 bases between them. Germline V gene sequence: CDR1 SGHRS, CDR2 YFSETQ. This CDR3 is CASRPVSTVSEAFF. The CDR3 DNA reads TGCGCCAGCAGACCGGTTTCGACTGTCTCTGAAGCTTTCTTT.

The chain has TRBV5-3 and TRBJ1-5; D unclear. TRBV5-3 is noted as an ORF with a role that remains uncertain. V gave up 3 bases and J gave up 0 bases, with 31 bases separating them. This CDR3 has 22 amino acids. The CDR3 loop reads CARSSDKGSGSGLSNSNQPQHF. CDR3 DNA sequence: TGTGCCAGAAGCTCCGATAAGGGTAGTGGTTCCGGACTATCTAATAGCAATCAGCCCCAGCATTTT.

This chain joins TRBV28 and TRBJ1-1; TRBD1 matches at 7 bases. The CDR3 is 15 residues long. The V segment lost 6 bases and the J segment 0 bases; nucleotides outside the gene matches: 7. CDR1 is MDHEN, CDR2 SYDVKM, per germline. The CDR3 DNA reads TGTGCCAGCAGCCAAGGGACAGATATGAACACTGAAGCTTTCTTT. Encoded protein: CASSQGTDMNTEAFF.

CDR3 nucleotide sequence: TGTGCCAGCTCACCCAATGATGGACCGACGGGCTACACCTTC. Its translation is CASSPNDGPTGYTF. This sequence joins TRBV18 and TRBJ1-2; D remains ambiguous. The length of the CDR3 is 14 residues. The V end was cut by 3 bases, the J end by 8 bases, with 16 bases between. Germline lookup yields CDR1 KGHSH and CDR2 LQKENI.

This clone was counted only a few times. CDR3 nucleotides: TGTGCCAGCAGTGAAAGGGGGGGAGGAATAATCAGCAATCAGCCCCAGCATTTT. It codes for CASSERGGGIISNQPQHF. The gene calls are TRBV6-1 and TRBJ1-5; weak D call: TRBD1 (6 bases). Germline lookup yields CDR1 MNHNS and CDR2 SASEGT. Trimming left V 2 bases short and J 1 base short, with 18 bases between. The CDR3 extends over 18 amino acids.

The chain links TRBV7-2 to TRBJ1-2; TRBD1 matches at 8 bases. This CDR3 spans 14 amino acids. Per germline, CDR1 SGHTA and CDR2 FQGNSA. V trimming: 8 bases; J trimming: 3 bases; junction bases outside the gene matches: 8. CDR3 loop: CASGRAGGDYGYTF. CDR3 in DNA: TGTGCCAGCGGGCGGGCAGGGGGCGACTATGGCTACACCTTC.

The CDR3 here is CASSGRETSYEQYF. For the CDR3, the DNA is TGTGCCAGCAGTGGCCGGGAAACCTCCTACGAGCAGTACTTC. This chain connects TRBV2 to TRBJ2-7, with a weak D call TRBD2 (5 bases). V was trimmed by 4 bases and J by 0 bases, leaving 10 bases between them. The germline gives CDR1 SNHLY, CDR2 FYNNEI. The CDR3 has 14 residues. Drawing the rest from reference TRBV2 and TRBJ2-7, the complete variable domain is EPEVTQTPSHQVTQMGQEVILRCVPISNHLYFYWYRQILGQKVEFLVSFYNNEISEKSEIFDDQFSVERPDGSNFTLKIRSTKLEDSAMYFCASSGRETSYEQYFGPGTRLTVT.

The rearrangement joins TRBV7-2 to TRBJ2-1; 9 nucleotides align to TRBD2. The CDR3 loop spans 18 amino acids. Trimming removed 1 base from V and 0 bases from J; junction bases left unmatched: 7. Germline V lookup: CDR1 SGHTA, CDR2 FQGNSA. The CDR3 loop reads CASSLDASGVGSYNEQFF. The CDR3 coding sequence is TGTGCCAGCAGCTTAGATGCTAGCGGGGTGGGCTCCTACAATGAGCAGTTCTTC.

The chain combines TRBV19 with TRBJ2-3, with D possibly called TRBD1 or TRBD2 (5 bases each). The V end lost 3 bases, the J end lost 1 base, and 8 bases lay between the germline ends. In germline, CDR1 is LNHDA, CDR2 SQIVND (reference sequence). This CDR3 is built from 14 residues. The chain's CDR3 is CASSMGTRTDTQYF. In DNA, the CDR3 is TGTGCCAGTAGTATGGGGACCCGCACAGATACGCAGTATTTT.

The sample holds one count of this clone. The V call is TRBV5-1, the J call TRBJ2-5; a possible D gene is TRBD2 (6 bases). V was trimmed by 4 bases and J by 9 bases, leaving 22 bases between them. CDR1 and CDR2 (germline): SGHRS, YFSETQ. The CDR3 consists of 15 residues. The CDR3 bases are TGCGCCAGCAGCCCACAAGGTAGCGGTGCTAGGGCCCAGTACTTC. This codes for CASSPQGSGARAQYF.

This chain uses TRBV18 with TRBJ2-1; 8 bases agree with TRBD2. The CDR3 runs 15 residues. Trimming cost V 3 bases and J 10 bases; bases outside gene matches: 11. Germline V CDR1 and CDR2: KGHSH, LQKENI. The CDR3 DNA is TGTGCCAGCTCACCGGGACTAGTGATTTTAGAGGAGCAGTTCTTC. This codes for CASSPGLVILEEQFF.

The rearrangement links TRBV5-1 to TRBJ1-1; D is perhaps TRBD1 (5 bases). V was trimmed by 0 bases and J by 0 bases, leaving 9 bases between them. Looked up from germline, CDR1 is SGHRS and CDR2 is YFSETQ. CDR3 size: 15 residues. The CDR3 bases are TGCGCCAGCAGCTTGGACGAGGGGATGAACACTGAAGCTTTCTTT. Translating it yields CASSLDEGMNTEAFF.

The CDR3 is CASSITGAGKETQYF. Here the CDR3 DNA reads TGTGCCAGTAGTATAACAGGGGCCGGCAAAGAGACCCAGTACTTC. This sequence joins TRBV19 and TRBJ2-5, with TRBD1 identical over 7 bases. The CDR3 runs 15 residues. Losses at the gene ends were 2 bases for V and 3 bases for J; bases not matched to a gene: 6. Germline values: CDR1 LNHDA, CDR2 SQIVND (reference sequence).

J is TRBJ2-7 and V is TRBV4-3; TRBD1 is a possible D gene (6 bases). This CDR3 spans 14 amino acids. Germline V gene sequence: CDR1 LGHNA, CDR2 YSLEER. The germline V and J ends were trimmed by 6 bases and 0 bases, with 12 bases remaining between them. The CDR3 DNA reads as TGCGCCAGCAGTCCCGACAGGTACTCCTACGAGCAGTACTTC. This encodes CASSPDRYSYEQYF.

The chain combines TRBV14 with TRBJ2-6; D gene uncertain. The germline V gene has CDR1 SGHDN and CDR2 FVKESK. CDR3 size: 17 residues. V shed 0 bases and J shed 1 base, with 10 bases lying between them. CDR3 in DNA: TGTGCCAGCAGCCAAGATCGAAGGGCGTCTGGGGCCAACGTCCTGACTTTC. Translation gives CASSQDRRASGANVLTF.

This chain uses TRBV28 with TRBJ1-2; D gene unclear. The V end lost 5 bases, the J end lost 7 bases, and 17 bases lay between the germline ends. The CDR3 spans 14 residues. The V gene's germline CDR1 is MDHEN and CDR2 SYDVKM. Here the CDR3 DNA reads TGTGCCAGCAGTCTTCTGGAGGGTTTCAGTGGCTACACCTTC. This codes for CASSLLEGFSGYTF.

The chain carries TRBV18 and TRBJ2-1; no reliable D call. This CDR3 region has 18 residues. V lost 0 bases to trimming and J lost 5 bases, with 20 bases between them. CDR1 is KGHSH, CDR2 LQKENI, per germline. For the CDR3, the DNA is TGTGCCAGCTCACCACCGAAATTGAAGGCGCTCCAAAACAATGAGCAGTTCTTC. It is translated as CASSPPKLKALQNNEQFF.

The count of this clone is one. The V call is TRBV5-1, the J call TRBJ2-3, with TRBD1 as a possible D gene (7 bases). Per germline, CDR1 SGHRS and CDR2 YFSETQ. V lost 3 bases and J 4 bases, leaving 15 bases between the germline ends. The CDR3 consists of 15 residues. The CDR3 coding sequence is TGCGCCAGCAGCTGGAGCGGAGGGGGCGCAGATACGCAGTATTTT. Its protein product is CASSWSGGGADTQYF.

With respect to this clone: The same CDR3 arises from other DNA sequences in this sample as well. This sequence joins TRBV7-9 and TRBJ2-1; 9 bases match TRBD2. CDR1 and CDR2 (germline): SEHNR, FQNEAQ (reference sequence). The trim removed 5 bases at V and 4 bases at J, leaving 6 bases unmatched. CDR3 length: 15 amino acids. The CDR3: CASSLGLAGYNEQFF. Here the CDR3 DNA reads TGTGCCAGCAGCCTGGGCCTAGCGGGGTACAATGAGCAGTTCTTC. Full variable domain (missing parts from reference TRBV7-9 and TRBJ2-1): DTGVSQNPRHKITKRGQNVTFRCDPISEHNRLYWYRQTLGQGPEFLTYFQNEAQLEKSRLLSDRFSAERPKGSFSTLEIQRTEQGDSAMYLCASSLGLAGYNEQFFGPGTRLTVL.

The rearrangement uses TRBV7-3 and TRBJ2-1, with 10 bases identical to TRBD1. After removal of 4 bases from V and 8 bases from J, the junction contained 8 bases not matched to a gene. The CDR3 loop spans 15 amino acids. Germline-derived CDR1 and CDR2 are SGHTA and FQGTGA. This CDR3 is CASSWTGGGPYEQFF. The CDR3 nucleotides read TGTGCCAGCAGCTGGACAGGGGGTGGGCCATATGAGCAGTTCTTC.

The J gene is TRBJ2-1, the V gene TRBV4-1; the D is unclear. There are 17 residues in the CDR3. The ends were cut back, 0 bases at V and 0 bases at J, with 12 bases in the middle. Germline CDR1 is MGHRA and CDR2 is YSYEKL. Here the CDR3 DNA reads TGCGCCAGCAGCCAAGATCTGTACCCCAGCTCCTACAATGAGCAGTTCTTC. Its protein product is CASSQDLYPSSYNEQFF.

The chain links TRBV11-3 to TRBJ2-5, with D perhaps matching TRBD2 (5 bases). This CDR3 region has 15 residues. Germline CDR1 SGHNT, CDR2 YENEEA. V lost 2 bases and J 5 bases, leaving 15 bases between the germline ends. The CDR3 region is CASSLRVKRGETQYF. The CDR3 coding sequence is TGTGCCAGCAGCTTACGAGTTAAGCGAGGGGAGACCCAGTACTTC.

This chain uses TRBV27 with TRBJ2-7, with 9 bases that match TRBD1. Germline V gene lookup returns CDR1 MNHEY and CDR2 SMNVEV (reference sequence). The CDR3 covers 16 residues. Losses at the gene ends were 0 bases for V and 3 bases for J; bases not matched to a gene: 6. CDR3: CASSLSVGQGNYEQYF. The DNA for the CDR3 is TGTGCCAGCAGTTTATCTGTGGGACAGGGAAACTACGAGCAGTACTTC.

The chain employs TRBV30 and TRBJ2-4; D uncertain. V gave up 0 bases and J gave up 4 bases, with 10 bases separating them. The CDR3 covers 14 residues. Per the germline V gene, CDR1 is GTSNPN and CDR2 is SVGIG (reference sequence). DNA for the CDR3: TGTGCCTGGAGTGTCCCCGGTTCGAAAAACATTCAGTACTTC. Protein sequence: CAWSVPGSKNIQYF.